These 9 T cell receptor beta chains share one sample of origin, sequenced in a study of OX40 agonist ivuxolimab in advanced cancers. Clones were sequenced by immunoSEQ multiplex PCR, and TCRdb holds only the in-frame ones, with some missing. The top ten clones hold under 1% of a sample with tens of thousands of clones, around 89% of them seen once. The sequencing here drew on CD4+ or CD8+ T cells sorted from blood, taken in a trial of the OX40 agonist ivuxolimab. All receptors derive from an adult with an advanced solid tumor such as melanoma, head and neck, liver or kidney cancer.

The V call is TRBV29-1, the J call TRBJ2-7; TRBD2 aligns across 10 bases. The V gene's germline CDR1 is SQVTM and CDR2 ANQGSEA. Unmatched junction bases numbered 2, after V lost 4 bases and J lost 2 bases. The length of the CDR3 is 13 residues. CDR3 residues: CSVVGLAAYEQYF. The CDR3 nucleotides read TGCAGCGTTGTTGGACTAGCGGCCTACGAGCAGTACTTC.

This clone has just one count. The genes are TRBV5-1 and TRBJ1-1; D not certain. The CDR3 loop spans 13 amino acids. Trimming left V 4 bases short and J 2 bases short, with 9 bases between. Germline V gene sequence: CDR1 SGHRS, CDR2 YFSETQ. CDR3 protein: CASSPPSNTEAFF. The CDR3, as DNA: TGCGCCAGCAGCCCCCCGAGCAACACTGAAGCTTTCTTT.

The rearrangement uses TRBV21-1 and TRBJ1-2. TRBV21-1 is a known pseudogene. The CDR3 covers 17 residues. The CDR3 nucleotides are TGTGCCAGCAGCAAAAAAGCGGTGGGCACTCGGTGCCAGGGCTACACCTTC. Its protein is CASSKKAVGTRCQGYTF.

The chain recombines TRBV30 with TRBJ2-2, with 14 bases fitting TRBD2. J lost 5 bases, V lost 4 bases, and 12 bases had no gene match. The CDR3 contains 18 residues. From germline, CDR1 is GTSNPN and CDR2 SVGIG (reference sequence). The CDR3 loop is CAWNSAGTSGGRTGELFF. The CDR3 bases are TGTGCCTGGAATAGTGCCGGGACTAGCGGGGGTAGGACCGGGGAGCTGTTTTTT.

The rearrangement links TRBV7-9 to TRBJ2-5; possible D gene TRBD1, 5 bases. Trimming shortened V by 5 bases and J by 5 bases, and 18 bases separated the two germline ends. CDR1 and CDR2 (germline): SEHNR, FQNEAQ (reference sequence). This CDR3 region has 15 residues. The CDR3 sequence: CASSISSGSLETQYF. Here the CDR3 DNA reads TGTGCCAGCAGCATATCCTCAGGGTCCCTGGAGACCCAGTACTTC.

This chain uses TRBV9 with TRBJ2-5, with D hard to call. This CDR3 has 15 residues. Trimming left V 4 bases short and J 7 bases short, with 20 bases between. Germline V lookup: CDR1 SGDLS, CDR2 YYNGEE. CDR3 nucleotides: TGTGCCAGCAGCCCACCTTGGGGTGCAATGGGGACCCAGTACTTC. It codes for CASSPPWGAMGTQYF.

Notes on this clone: This is likely a read error, given that the CDR3 carries no conserved phenylalanine or tryptophan at its end. Because the CDR3's place on the DNA is in doubt, the DNA is left out and the CDR3 is given as listed by TCRdb. This chain joins TRBV7-9 and TRBJ2-3; the table's D call, TRBD1, has no DNA check behind it. CDR1 SEHNR and CDR2 FQNEAQ come from the germline V gene (reference sequence). The CDR3 spans 13 amino acids, including both terminal residues. CDR3 sequence reads: CAISAWVGQGLIY.

The chain couples TRBV4-2 to TRBJ2-7, with 10 nucleotides matching TRBD2. J was trimmed by 7 bases and V by 4 bases; bases with no gene match: 16. Germline V gives CDR1 LGHNA, CDR2 YNFKEQ. This CDR3 comprises 17 residues. The CDR3 here is CASSPTRDLAGAREQYF. The DNA for the CDR3 is TGTGCCAGCAGCCCGACGCGGGACCTAGCGGGAGCGAGAGAGCAGTACTTC.

The rearrangement links TRBV29-1 to TRBJ2-5, with 8 bases identical to TRBD1. Trimming at V came to 4 bases and at J to 5 bases, leaving 3 bases not matched to a gene. Germline CDR1 and CDR2: SQVTM and ANQGSEA. CDR3 length: 12 amino acids. The CDR3 protein is CSVGTGTETQYF. For the CDR3, the DNA is TGCAGCGTTGGGACAGGGACCGAGACCCAGTACTTC.